This TCR beta chain was obtained from a study of control samples from healthy donors and cancer patients. TCRdb keeps only in-frame clones here, not all; method: immunoSEQ multiplex PCR. The sample includes over 100,000 clones, approximately 91% seen only once; the top ten take roughly 3.2%. After removal of 4 bases from V and 12 bases from J, the junction contained 15 bases not matched to a gene. The CDR3 spans 16 residues. Germline V gives CDR1 SGHDN, CDR2 FVKESK. The chain recombines TRBV14 with TRBJ1-4; 9 nucleotides align to TRBD1. The sequenced material came from blood. This clonotype was sampled from a man aged 50 to 59 in good health. The CDR3 sequence is CASSPGTGFGGEELFF. Here the CDR3 DNA reads TGTGCCAGCAGCCCCGGGACAGGGTTTGGAGGCGAGGAACTGTTTTTT. Filled out from reference TRBV14 and TRBJ1-4, the complete variable domain reads EAGVTQFPSHSVIEKGQTVTLRCDPISGHDNLYWYRRVMGKEIKFLLHFVKESKQDESGMPNNRFLAERTGGTYSTLKVQPAELEDSGVYFCASSPGTGFGGEELFFGSGTQLSVL.